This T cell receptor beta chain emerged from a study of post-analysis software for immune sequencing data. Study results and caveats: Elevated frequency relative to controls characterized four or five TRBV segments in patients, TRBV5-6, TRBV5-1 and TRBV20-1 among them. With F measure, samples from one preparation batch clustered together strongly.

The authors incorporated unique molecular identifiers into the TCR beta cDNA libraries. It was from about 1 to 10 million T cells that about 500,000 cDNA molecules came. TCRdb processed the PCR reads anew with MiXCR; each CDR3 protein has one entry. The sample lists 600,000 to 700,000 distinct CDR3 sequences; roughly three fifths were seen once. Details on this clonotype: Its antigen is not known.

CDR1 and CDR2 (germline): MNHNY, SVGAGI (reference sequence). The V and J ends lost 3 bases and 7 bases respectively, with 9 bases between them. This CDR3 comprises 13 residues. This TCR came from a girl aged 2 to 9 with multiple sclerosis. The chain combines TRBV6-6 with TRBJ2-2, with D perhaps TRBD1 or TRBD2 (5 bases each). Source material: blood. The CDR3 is CASSYGGDGELFF. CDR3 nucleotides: TGTGCCAGCAGTTATGGGGGTGACGGGGAGCTGTTTTTT.